A single sample gave rise to the 3 T cell receptor beta chains below, sequenced in a study of cytomegalovirus exposure and HLA in healthy donors. PCR was performed using 60 Vbeta and 13 Jbeta primers. Using immunoSEQ multiplex PCR, the repertoire was profiled, and TCRdb retains in-frame clones only, with some absent. The table has about 140,000 clones, approximately 79% seen once. The material sequenced was PBMCs. The receptors were sampled from a woman aged 45-59 years in good health and CMV-seropositive.

This chain joins TRBV15 and TRBJ2-3; TRBD2 is a possible D gene (6 bases). The CDR3 contains 15 residues. V gave up 0 bases and J gave up 5 bases, with 12 bases separating them. CDR1 is LNHNV and CDR2 is YYDKDF in the germline V gene (reference sequence). This CDR3 is CATSRDGSSGDTQYF. The CDR3 DNA sequence: TGTGCCACCAGCAGAGATGGGAGTAGCGGAGATACGCAGTATTTT.

The chain combines TRBV30 with TRBJ2-5; D is ambiguous. V lost 2 bases to trimming and J lost 2 bases, with 12 bases between them. The CDR3 is 14 residues long. The germline V gene has CDR1 GTSNPN and CDR2 SVGIG (reference sequence). Written as DNA, the CDR3 is TGTGCCTGGAGTCCGCGGCAGATACAAGAGACCCAGTACTTC. It specifies CAWSPRQIQETQYF.

This chain uses TRBV18 with TRBJ1-1, with 11 bases aligning to TRBD1. The CDR3 totals 17 residues. From germline, CDR1 is KGHSH and CDR2 LQKENI. Trimming cost V 4 bases and J 4 bases; bases outside gene matches: 11. The CDR3 nucleotides are TGTGCCAGCTCACTATATGCCGGGACAGGGGGTGGCACTGAAGCTTTCTTT. Amino acids: CASSLYAGTGGGTEAFF.